Here is one TCR beta chain with its context. Its target is not known. The data derive from a study of T cells in Graves' hyperthyroidism and ophthalmopathy. Study-wide results and caveats: Most clonotypes expanded in thyroid above 0.001 were likewise present in blood.

There were TCR beta CDR3 regions amplified from RNA transcripts. When the TCR CDR3 underwent first-round RT-PCR, the HTBI primer set was used. MiXCR, applied by TCRdb to the multiplex PCR reads, yields one record per CDR3 protein. The table includes some 550,000 distinct CDR3 sequences, more than 20% detected once. This CDR3 has 14 residues. V was shortened by 1 base and J by 4 bases, with 10 bases between the two germline ends. The germline V gene encodes CDR1 DFQATT and CDR2 SNEGSKA (reference sequence). The J gene is TRBJ2-2, the V gene TRBV20-1; TRBD1 might be the D (6 bases). The source is a man younger than 35 with Graves' hyperthyroidism. Sequencing input: blood. The CDR3 DNA is TGCAGTGCTAGAGTTCCCAGGGGCACCGGGGAGCTGTTTTTT. Translated: CSARVPRGTGELFF.